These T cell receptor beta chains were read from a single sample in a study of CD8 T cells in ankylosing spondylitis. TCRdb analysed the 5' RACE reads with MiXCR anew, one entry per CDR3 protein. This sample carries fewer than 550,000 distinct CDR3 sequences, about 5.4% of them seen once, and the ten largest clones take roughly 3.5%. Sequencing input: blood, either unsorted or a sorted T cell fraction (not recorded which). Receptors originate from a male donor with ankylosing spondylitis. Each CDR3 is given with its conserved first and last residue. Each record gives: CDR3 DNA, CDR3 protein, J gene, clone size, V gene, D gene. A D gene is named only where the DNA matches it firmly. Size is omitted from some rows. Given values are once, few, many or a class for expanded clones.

TGTGCCAGCAGTTTAGGTAGCGGGTTGTATGGCTACACCTTC,CASSLGSGLYGYTF,TRBJ1-2,many,TRBV12-3/TRBV12-4,NA
TGTGCCAGCAGCCTGACAAGTTACTATGGCTACACCTTC,CASSLTSYYGYTF,TRBJ1-2,many,TRBV12-3/TRBV12-4,NA
TGTGCCAGCAGCTTACCGTTGGACAGGGGGTACAATCAGCCCCAGCATTTT,CASSLPLDRGYNQPQHF,TRBJ1-5,many,TRBV7-2,TRBD1
TGTGCCAGCAGCTTACAAGGAGTTGGGGAACCCTACAATGAGCAGTTCTTC,CASSLQGVGEPYNEQFF,TRBJ2-1,many,TRBV7-8,NA
TGTGCCAGCGAAGCAGAGGGGACAGGGGGCGGTGGCTCCTACGAGCAGTACTTC,CASEAEGTGGGGSYEQYF,TRBJ2-7,many,TRBV7-9,TRBD1
TGCAGTGCTAGAGATCCTAGGGCAGGTGATGAGCAGTTCTTC,CSARDPRAGDEQFF,TRBJ2-1,many,TRBV20-1,NA
TGCGCCAGCAGCTTGGAACCGGGGAAGGGGACTGAAGCTTTCTTT,CASSLEPGKGTEAFF,TRBJ1-1,many,TRBV5-1,NA
TGCAGCGTCTATATAGCGGGGGGAGGCTCCTACAATGAGCAGTTCTTC,CSVYIAGGGSYNEQFF,TRBJ2-1,many,TRBV29-1,TRBD2
TGTGCCAGCTCACCACCTTCGCAGGGTATAAGCACCATATATTTT,CASSPPSQGISTIYF,TRBJ1-3,many,TRBV18,NA
TGCAGTGCTAGAGCGGGGACAGGCTCTGTCTATGGCTACACCTTC,CSARAGTGSVYGYTF,TRBJ1-2,many,TRBV20-1,TRBD1
TGTGCCAGCAGTTTCGGGGCGGGGACCGGGGAGCTGTTTTTT,CASSFGAGTGELFF,TRBJ2-2,many,TRBV27,NA
TGTGCCAGTAGTTGGGGCAACGAGCAGTACTTC,CASSWGNEQYF,TRBJ2-7,NA,TRBV19,NA
TGTGCCGCGGGCGAACGCTATGGCTACACCTTC,CAAGERYGYTF,TRBJ1-2,many,TRBV6-2/TRBV6-3,NA
TGCGCCAGCAGCTTGGAGTCAGGCCCTTCGGGGACCCAGTACTTC,CASSLESGPSGTQYF,TRBJ2-5,many,TRBV5-1,NA
TGCGCCAGCAGCCGTGGCGGAGTGACAGATACGCAGTATTTT,CASSRGGVTDTQYF,TRBJ2-3,many,TRBV4-3,NA
TGTGCCATCAGTGACTGGTCAGCTTCATCCTATGGCTACACCTTC,CAISDWSASSYGYTF,TRBJ1-2,few,TRBV10-3,NA
TGTGCCAGCAGCTTTCAGGGGCAAGAGACCCAGTACTTC,CASSFQGQETQYF,TRBJ2-5,many,TRBV5-1,NA
TGTGCCAGCAGTTATCCCCAACAAGAGACCCAGTACTTC,CASSYPQQETQYF,TRBJ2-5,NA,TRBV6-2/TRBV6-3,NA
TGTGCCTTCGCGACAGGGACTACTAGCACAGATACGCAGTATTTT,CAFATGTTSTDTQYF,TRBJ2-3,many,TRBV10-3,NA
TGTGCCAGCAGCTCCCCCGGGACAGGGTTATACGAGCAGTACTTC,CASSSPGTGLYEQYF,TRBJ2-7,many,TRBV28,TRBD1
TGCAGTGCTAGAGTAACGGGACACTGGGAGACCCAGTACTTC,CSARVTGHWETQYF,TRBJ2-5,many,TRBV20-1,NA
TGCGCCAGCAGCTTGCGACAGGCCCAAGAGACCCAGTCCTTC,CASSLRQAQETQSF,TRBJ2-5,NA,TRBV5-1,NA
TGTGCCAGCAGCTCCCAGGGGGCTCTTCACGGGGAGCAGTACTTC,CASSSQGALHGEQYF,TRBJ2-7,many,TRBV7-4,TRBD1
TGCGCCAGCAGCTCAGGGGGAATGCCCGAAAAACTGTTTTTT,CASSSGGMPEKLFF,TRBJ1-4,many,TRBV5-1,TRBD1
TGCGCCAGCAGCCAAGAGGGATTTCCTGGGGAGGGGGTTTTCTACGAGCAGTACTTC,CASSQEGFPGEGVFYEQYF,TRBJ2-7,few,TRBV4-3,NA
TGTGCCAGCAGGGCTCAGGGAGGGACCGGGGAGCTGTTTTTT,CASRAQGGTGELFF,TRBJ2-2,few,TRBV12-3/TRBV12-4,TRBD2